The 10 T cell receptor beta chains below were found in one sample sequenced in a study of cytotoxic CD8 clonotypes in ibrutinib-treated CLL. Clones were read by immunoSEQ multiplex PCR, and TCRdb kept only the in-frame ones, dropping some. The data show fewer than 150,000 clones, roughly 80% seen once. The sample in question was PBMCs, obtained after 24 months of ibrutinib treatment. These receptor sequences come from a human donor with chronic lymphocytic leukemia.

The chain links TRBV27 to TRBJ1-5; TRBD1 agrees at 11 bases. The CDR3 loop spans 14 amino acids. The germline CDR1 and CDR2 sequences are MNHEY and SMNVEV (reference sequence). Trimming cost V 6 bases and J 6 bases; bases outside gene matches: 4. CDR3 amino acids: CASRPGTGGQPQHF. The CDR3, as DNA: TGTGCCAGCAGGCCCGGGACAGGGGGTCAGCCCCAGCATTTT.

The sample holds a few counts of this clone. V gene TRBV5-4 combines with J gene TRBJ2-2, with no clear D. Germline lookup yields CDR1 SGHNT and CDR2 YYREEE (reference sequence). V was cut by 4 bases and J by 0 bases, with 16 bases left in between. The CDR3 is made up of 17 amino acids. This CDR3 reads CASSQALGTSNTGELFF. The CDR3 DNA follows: TGTGCCAGCAGCCAGGCTTTAGGCACATCGAACACCGGGGAGCTGTTTTTT.

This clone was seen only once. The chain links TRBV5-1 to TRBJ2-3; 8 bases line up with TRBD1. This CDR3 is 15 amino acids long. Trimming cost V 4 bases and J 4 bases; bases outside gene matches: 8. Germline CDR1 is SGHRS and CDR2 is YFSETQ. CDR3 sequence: CASSVDRGRADTQYF. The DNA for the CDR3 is TGCGCCAGCAGCGTAGACAGGGGTCGTGCAGATACGCAGTATTTT.

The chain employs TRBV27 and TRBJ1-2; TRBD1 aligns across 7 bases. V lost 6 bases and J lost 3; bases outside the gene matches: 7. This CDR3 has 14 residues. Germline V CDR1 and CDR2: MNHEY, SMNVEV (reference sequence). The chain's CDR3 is CASRSPGQYYGYTF. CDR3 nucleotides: TGTGCCAGCAGGTCTCCGGGACAGTACTATGGCTACACCTTC.

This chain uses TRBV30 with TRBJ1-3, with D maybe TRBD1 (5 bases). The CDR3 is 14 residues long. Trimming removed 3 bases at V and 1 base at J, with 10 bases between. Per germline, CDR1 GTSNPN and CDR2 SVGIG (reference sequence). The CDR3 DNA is TGTGCCTGGAGCGCGGGACTTTCTGGAAACACCATATATTTT. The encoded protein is CAWSAGLSGNTIYF.

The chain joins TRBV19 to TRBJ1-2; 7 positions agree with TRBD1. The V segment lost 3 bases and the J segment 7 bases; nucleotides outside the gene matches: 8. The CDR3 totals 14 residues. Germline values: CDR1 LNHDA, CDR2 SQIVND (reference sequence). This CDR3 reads CASSILQGTLGYTF. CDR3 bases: TGTGCCAGTAGTATCCTACAGGGGACCCTTGGCTACACCTTC.

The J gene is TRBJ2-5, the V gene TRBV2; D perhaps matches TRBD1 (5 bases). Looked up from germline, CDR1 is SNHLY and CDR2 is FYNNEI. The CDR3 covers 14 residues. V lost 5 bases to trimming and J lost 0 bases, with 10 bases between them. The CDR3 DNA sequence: TGTGCCAGCAGTCTCGACAGCTACCAAGAGACCCAGTACTTC. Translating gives CASSLDSYQETQYF.

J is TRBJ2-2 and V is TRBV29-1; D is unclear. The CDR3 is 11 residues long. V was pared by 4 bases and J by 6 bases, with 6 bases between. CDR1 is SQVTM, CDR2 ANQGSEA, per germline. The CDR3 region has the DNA TGCAGCGTTGTTAAATCCGGGGAGCTGTTTTTT. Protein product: CSVVKSGELFF.

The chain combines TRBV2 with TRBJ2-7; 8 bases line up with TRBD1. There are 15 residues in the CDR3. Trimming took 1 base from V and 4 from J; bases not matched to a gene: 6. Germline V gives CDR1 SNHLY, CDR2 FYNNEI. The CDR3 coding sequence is TGTGCCAGCAGTGAAGGCAGGGGGCCATTATACGAGCAGTACTTC. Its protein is CASSEGRGPLYEQYF.

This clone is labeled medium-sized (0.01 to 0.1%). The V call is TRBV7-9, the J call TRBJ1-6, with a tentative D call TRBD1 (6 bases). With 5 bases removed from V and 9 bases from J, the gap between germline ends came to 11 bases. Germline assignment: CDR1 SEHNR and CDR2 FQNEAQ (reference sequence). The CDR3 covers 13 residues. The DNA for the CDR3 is TGTGCCAGCAGCCGGACAGCCCCTTCACCCCTCCACTTT. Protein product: CASSRTAPSPLHF.